A selection of T cell receptor beta chains follows, all from one sample in a study of Graves' ophthalmopathy and Graves' hyperthyroidism. TCRdb analysed the multiplex PCR reads with MiXCR anew, one entry per CDR3 protein. Of approximately 1.2 million distinct CDR3 sequences listed, roughly 35% were seen once; the top ten hold roughly 10%. Sequencing was performed on peripheral blood or thyroid tissue (not recorded which). These receptors originate from an adult man with Graves' hyperthyroidism. Both conserved end residues are part of each CDR3. The order of the fields is D gene, J gene, clone size, V gene, CDR3 protein, CDR3 DNA. The D gene is left open where the match is weak. Only part of the rows carry a size: once, few, many, or a class if the clone is expanded.

TRBD2 | TRBJ2-2 | - | TRBV7-3 | CASSPTSGGANTGELFF | TGTGCCAGCAGCCCCACCTCGGGGGGGGCGAACACCGGGGAGCTGTTTTTT
- | TRBJ2-5 | - | TRBV10-3 | CAISESGGETQYF | TGTGCCATCAGTGAGTCGGGGGGAGAGACCCAGTACTTC
TRBD2 | TRBJ2-7 | few | TRBV7-2 | CASRGTSGSGQYF | TGTGCCAGCAGGGGGACTAGCGGGAGCGGGCAGTACTTC
TRBD1 | TRBJ1-6 | few | TRBV3-1 | CASSQLVGQGYSPLHF | TGTGCCAGCAGCCAACTTGTAGGACAGGGCTATTCACCCCTCCACTTT
- | TRBJ1-4 | many | TRBV7-2 | CASSKNRQENEKLFF | TGTGCCAGCAGCAAAAATAGACAGGAGAATGAAAAACTGTTTTTT
- | TRBJ1-1 | - | TRBV15 | CATSRDRVTEAFF | TGTGCCACCAGCAGAGACAGGGTCACTGAAGCTTTCTTT
- | TRBJ2-7 | many | TRBV20-1 | CSARFELYEQYF | TGCAGTGCTAGATTCGAACTCTACGAGCAGTACTTC
- | TRBJ2-7 | - | TRBV6-5 | CASAMEGQPSSYEQYF | TGTGCCAGTGCGATGGAGGGGCAGCCGAGCTCCTACGAGCAGTACTTC
- | TRBJ2-5 | - | TRBV10-3 | CATEGQETQYF | TGTGCCACCGAGGGCCAAGAGACCCAGTACTTC
TRBD2 | TRBJ2-7 | - | TRBV7-2 | CASSLRASGGRSEQYF | TGTGCCAGCAGCTTGAGGGCTAGCGGGGGCCGATCCGAGCAGTACTTC
- | TRBJ1-2 | - | TRBV7-8 | CASSPQTGHYGYTF | TGTGCCAGCAGCCCGCAGACAGGACACTATGGCTACACCTTC
- | TRBJ1-3 | - | TRBV10-3 | CAISESSYGYTIYF | TGTGCCATCAGTGAGTCGTCGTATGGCTACACCATATATTTT
- | TRBJ1-1 | many | TRBV29-1 | CSGLVTEAFF | TGCAGCGGACTGGTGACTGAAGCTTTCTTT
- | TRBJ2-2 | few | TRBV4-1 | CASSQDSQTSTGELFF | TGCGCCAGCAGCCAAGATAGTCAGACTTCCACCGGGGAGCTGTTTTTT
- | TRBJ1-5 | many | TRBV12-3/TRBV12-4 | CASSLAGGPQPQHF | TGTGCCAGCAGTTTAGCAGGGGGTCCTCAGCCCCAGCATTTT
- | TRBJ1-5 | many | TRBV7-2 | CASSRSSTSPGNQPQHF | TGTGCCAGCAGCAGATCGTCTACATCGCCGGGCAATCAGCCCCAGCATTTT